Shown below are 26 T cell receptor beta chains from a single sample sequenced in a study of T cell responses to AZD1222 COVID-19 vaccine. Generated by immunoSEQ multiplex PCR, the TCRdb table keeps only in-frame clones and is missing some. The profile shows about 84,000 clones, roughly 86% of them singletons. The sequenced sample was peripheral blood, obtained 28 days after the second AZD1222 dose. The receptor source for this set is an adult who received the AZD1222 COVID-19 vaccine.

The rearrangement uses TRBV9 and TRBJ2-3; 8 bases agree with TRBD2. CDR1 is SGDLS and CDR2 is YYNGEE in the germline V gene. The CDR3 is 18 amino acids. Trimming cost V 0 bases and J 4 bases; bases outside gene matches: 13. The CDR3 DNA sequence: TGTGCCAGCAGCGTAGCCCTAGAGTCGGGGGGGCCAGCAGATACGCAGTATTTT. This encodes CASSVALESGGPADTQYF.

This rearrangement joins TRBV19 to TRBJ1-1, with D maybe TRBD1 (5 bases). V lost 5 bases and J lost 7, with 23 bases in between. The CDR3 sequence is 16 residues long. The V gene's germline CDR1 is LNHDA and CDR2 SQIVND (reference sequence). CDR3 in amino acids: CASSGGVTPSSIEAFF. The CDR3 bases are TGTGCCAGTAGTGGGGGAGTGACACCTTCCTCGATTGAAGCTTTCTTT.

The J gene is TRBJ2-7, the V gene TRBV18; D may correspond to TRBD1 or TRBD2 (5 bases each). The CDR3 runs to 14 residues. Germline V gives CDR1 KGHSH, CDR2 LQKENI. Trimming shortened V by 2 bases and J by 5 bases, and 13 bases separated the two germline ends. DNA of the CDR3: TGTGCCAGCTCACCAATGGCAGGGACGGACGAGCAGTACTTC. This codes for CASSPMAGTDEQYF.

The genes are TRBV2 and TRBJ1-2; TRBD1 is a possible D gene (5 bases). Germline CDR1 reads SNHLY; CDR2 reads FYNNEI. Between the trimmed V and J ends, which lost 7 bases and 3 bases, there was a span of 15 bases. This CDR3 is built from 14 residues. Written as DNA, the CDR3 is TGTGCCAGCATCTGGGGGGGAGTTGACTATGGCTACACCTTC. It encodes CASIWGGVDYGYTF.

The rearrangement joins TRBV5-5 to TRBJ2-2; possibly TRBD2 for D (7 bases). Looked up from germline, CDR1 is SGHKS and CDR2 is YYEKEE (reference sequence). The CDR3 is 16 amino acids. V was trimmed by 5 bases and J by 0 bases, leaving 14 bases between them. The chain's CDR3 is CASRQRRGPNTGELFF. Here the CDR3 DNA reads TGTGCCAGCAGACAGAGGCGGGGGCCGAACACCGGGGAGCTGTTTTTT.

The genes are TRBV6-5 and TRBJ1-3, with no clear D. Germline V gene data show CDR1 as MNHEY and CDR2 as SVGAGI. The CDR3 consists of 14 residues. Deletions cut 2 bases from V and 4 bases from J, with 9 bases between. DNA for the CDR3: TGTGCCAGCAGTTACGGGGATGGCGGAAACACCATATATTTT. Encoded protein: CASSYGDGGNTIYF.

The CDR3 DNA is TGTGCCAGCAGCAAAGGCCCCGAAAAGTTGGGGACAGGGGCCCTTAGCTCCTACGAGCAGTACTTC. Protein: CASSKGPEKLGTGALSSYEQYF. The chain combines TRBV21-1 with TRBJ2-7; the D call of TRBD1 is as the table states it, not checked on the DNA. TRBV21-1 is a recognized pseudogene. The CDR3 length is 22 residues.

V and J are TRBV9 and TRBJ1-3, with D unclear. V was shortened by 4 bases and J by 2 bases, with 13 bases between the two germline ends. The germline gives CDR1 SGDLS, CDR2 YYNGEE. This CDR3 is built from 15 residues. The chain's CDR3 is CASSPQLAPGNTIYF. Here the CDR3 DNA reads TGTGCCAGCAGCCCCCAATTGGCCCCTGGAAACACCATATATTTT.

The gene calls are TRBV11-2 and TRBJ2-1; TRBD2 matches 8 bases. Trimming at V came to 5 bases and at J to 0 bases, leaving 6 bases not matched to a gene. Germline V gene lookup returns CDR1 SGHAT and CDR2 FQNNGV. The CDR3 is 16 amino acids. The CDR3 sequence: CASSTRLAFSYNEQFF. CDR3 sequence (DNA): TGTGCCAGCAGCACCAGACTAGCGTTCTCCTACAATGAGCAGTTCTTC.

The chain employs TRBV4-1 and TRBJ2-1; D is undetermined. Germline V lookup: CDR1 MGHRA, CDR2 YSYEKL. V lost 6 bases and J lost 4, with 4 bases in between. The length of the CDR3 is 11 residues. As DNA, the CDR3 is TGCGCCAGCAGGACGTACAATGAGCAGTTCTTC. Protein product: CASRTYNEQFF.

The rearrangement uses TRBV6-2 or TRBV6-3 and TRBJ1-2, with D possibly being TRBD1 (6 bases). V was trimmed by 5 bases and J by 4 bases, leaving 14 bases between them. Germline CDR1 and CDR2: MNHEY and SVGEGT. The CDR3 covers 14 residues. CDR3 DNA sequence: TGTGCCAGCAGTAACCCAACAGGGTCCTATGGCTACACCTTC. It is translated as CASSNPTGSYGYTF.

This clone was observed a single time. The V call is TRBV27, the J call TRBJ2-2, with 10 bases lining up with TRBD2. CDR3 length: 15 residues. V lost 6 bases and J lost 5; bases outside the gene matches: 6. Germline V CDR1 and CDR2: MNHEY, SMNVEV (reference sequence). The CDR3 here is CASSLLAGTTGELFF. CDR3 sequence (DNA): TGTGCCAGCAGCTTACTAGCGGGAACGACCGGGGAGCTGTTTTTT.

The rearrangement uses TRBV6-5 and TRBJ2-2; D not resolved. There are 16 residues in the CDR3. CDR1 and CDR2 from the germline V gene are MNHEY and SVGAGI. V was clipped by 2 bases and J by 0 bases, with 10 bases between them. CDR3 residues: CASSYPPRSNTGELFF. DNA for the CDR3: TGTGCCAGCAGTTACCCCCCCAGGTCGAACACCGGGGAGCTGTTTTTT.

J is TRBJ1-3 and V is TRBV5-1, with 11 positions matching TRBD1. This CDR3 is 17 amino acids long. Germline values: CDR1 SGHRS, CDR2 YFSETQ. V was pared by 0 bases and J by 0 bases, with 2 bases of the junction left unmatched. In DNA form, the CDR3 reads TGCGCCAGCAGCTTGGAGGGGACAGGGGGCTCTGGAAACACCATATATTTT. This sequence encodes CASSLEGTGGSGNTIYF.

The J gene is TRBJ2-1, the V gene TRBV7-9; 8 nucleotides align to TRBD1. This CDR3 contains 15 residues. V lost 2 bases and J lost 2; bases outside the gene matches: 2. Germline V CDR1 and CDR2: SEHNR, FQNEAQ (reference sequence). CDR3 DNA: TGTGCCAGCAGCTTATTACAGGGGGCCTACAATGAGCAGTTCTTC. Translated: CASSLLQGAYNEQFF.

The rearrangement uses TRBV6-5 and TRBJ2-5, with D possibly being TRBD2 (6 bases). Germline-derived CDR1 and CDR2 are MNHEY and SVGAGI. V was shortened by 5 bases and J by 9 bases, with 13 bases between the two germline ends. This CDR3 is built from 12 residues. CDR3 nucleotide sequence: TGTGCCAGCAGTCAGGGCCCGGGGGCCCAGTACTTC. As protein: CASSQGPGAQYF.

This clone was seen more than once but under ten times. V and J are TRBV11-2 and TRBJ2-1; weak D call: TRBD2 (5 bases). Germline loops: CDR1 SGHAT, CDR2 FQNNGV. V was shortened by 4 bases and J by 9 bases, with 13 bases between the two germline ends. The CDR3 is made up of 13 amino acids. In DNA, the CDR3 is TGTGCCAGCAGCTCAACCGAGGGTAGTGAGCAGTTCTTC. Translating it yields CASSSTEGSEQFF.

The genes are TRBV6-5 and TRBJ2-2; D not certain. The germline V gene encodes CDR1 MNHEY and CDR2 SVGAGI. Trimming left V 3 bases short and J 3 bases short, with 5 bases between. The CDR3 has 13 amino acids. CDR3 sequence (DNA): TGTGCCAGCAGTTATGATTACACCGGGGAGCTGTTTTTT. Protein product: CASSYDYTGELFF.

The rearrangement links TRBV19 to TRBJ2-4; D possibly corresponds to TRBD2 (5 bases). The CDR3 contains 15 residues. Germline CDR1 LNHDA, CDR2 SQIVND (reference sequence). The germline V and J ends were trimmed by 7 bases and 5 bases, with 18 bases remaining between them. CDR3 coding DNA: TGTGCCAGTAACACCGCCAGGAGGAGAGAAAACATTCAGTACTTC. Protein: CASNTARRRENIQYF.

V is TRBV7-3 and J is TRBJ2-2, with D unresolved. The V end lost 1 base, the J end lost 2 bases, and 5 bases lay between the germline ends. The germline CDR1 and CDR2 sequences are SGHTA and FQGTGA. The CDR3 contains 14 residues. The CDR3 coding sequence is TGTGCCAGCAGCTTAAGTTTAAACACCGGGGAGCTGTTTTTT. Translation gives CASSLSLNTGELFF.

The chain couples TRBV5-1 to TRBJ2-1; D is ambiguous. Germline CDR1 reads SGHRS; CDR2 reads YFSETQ. V was clipped by 5 bases and J by 1 base, with 1 base between them. This CDR3 has 11 residues. The CDR3 region is CASSSYNEQFF. CDR3 bases: TGCGCCAGCAGTTCCTACAATGAGCAGTTCTTC.

This clone was seen a handful of times. J is TRBJ1-5 and V is TRBV18; D remains unclear. V lost 2 bases to trimming and J lost 5 bases, with 7 bases between them. The V gene's germline CDR1 is KGHSH and CDR2 LQKENI. The CDR3 covers 13 residues. This CDR3 reads CASSPSGYQPQHF. DNA of the CDR3: TGTGCCAGCTCACCATCTGGGTATCAGCCCCAGCATTTT. The full variable domain, completed using reference TRBV18 and TRBJ1-5, is NAGVMQNPRHLVRRRGQEARLRCSPMKGHSHVYWYRQLPEEGLKFMVYLQKENIIDESGMPKERFSAEFPKEGPSILRIQQVVRGDSAAYFCASSPSGYQPQHFGDGTRLSIL.

V and J are TRBV28 and TRBJ1-6, with D tentatively TRBD1 (6 bases). Per the germline V gene, CDR1 is MDHEN and CDR2 is SYDVKM. The V and J ends lost 6 bases and 9 bases respectively, with 15 bases between them. CDR3 length: 14 residues. CDR3 coding DNA: TGTGCCAGCAGGGGGTCAGGGGAAGTTTCACCCCTCCACTTT. Residues: CASRGSGEVSPLHF.

The V call is TRBV19, the J call TRBJ2-7; TRBD1 matches at 9 bases. Germline V gives CDR1 LNHDA, CDR2 SQIVND (reference sequence). After removal of 3 bases from V and 4 bases from J, the junction contained 7 bases not matched to a gene. The CDR3 totals 15 residues. The CDR3 bases are TGTGCCAGTAGTATCTCGACAGGGGGTGTATACGAGCAGTACTTC. Translated: CASSISTGGVYEQYF.

The chain combines TRBV28 with TRBJ2-7, with 9 bases aligning to TRBD1. The CDR3 contains 14 residues. CDR1 is MDHEN and CDR2 is SYDVKM in the germline V gene. Trimming at V came to 6 bases and at J to 4 bases, leaving 7 bases not matched to a gene. The CDR3 nucleotides read TGTGCCAGCAGACTGGGACAGGGACATTACGAGCAGTACTTC. It codes for CASRLGQGHYEQYF.

This clone was picked up a small number of times. V is TRBV28 and J is TRBJ2-1; 7 bases fit TRBD1. V lost 5 bases to trimming and J lost 0 bases; unmatched junction nucleotides: 4. CDR3 length: 15 amino acids. Germline V gene data show CDR1 as MDHEN and CDR2 as SYDVKM. CDR3 sequence reads: CASSETGSSYNEQFF. CDR3 nucleotide sequence: TGTGCCAGCAGTGAGACAGGGTCCTCCTACAATGAGCAGTTCTTC.